The clone carrying this T cell receptor beta chain was observed many times. Its target is unknown. This specimen belongs to a study of CD8 T cells in ankylosing spondylitis. Trimming pared 4 bases from V and 7 bases from J, leaving 8 bases between. CDR1 and CDR2 from the germline V gene are SGHDN and FVKESK. The CDR3 contains 13 residues. TCRdb reanalysed the 5' RACE reads using MiXCR and keeps one entry per CDR3 protein. The data show approximately 500,000 distinct CDR3 sequences, with approximately 11% seen just once and around 6.8% held by the top ten. Points from the study as a whole: Ankylosing spondylitis blood appeared to be characterized by a TCR beta motif of eight or nine highly homologous variants.

The sequenced material came from blood, either unsorted or a sorted T cell fraction (not recorded which). V and J are TRBV14 and TRBJ1-6, with D uncertain. The sequence derives from a male donor with ankylosing spondylitis. In DNA, the CDR3 is TGTGCCAGCAGCCCTAGGACGAATTCACCCCTCCACTTT. It yields the protein CASSPRTNSPLHF.